Following are 11 T cell receptor beta chains from one sample sequenced in a study of blood T cell repertoires in COVID-19. Method: immunoSEQ multiplex PCR; TCRdb's copy keeps in-frame clones and lacks some. Among approximately 280,000 clones listed, roughly 87% were seen once. The sample taken for sequencing was PBMCs or T cells enriched from blood (not recorded which). The receptors here all came from a woman aged 40 to 55 who had recovered from COVID-19.

The CDR3 nucleotides read TGTGCCAGCAGTCCACTAGCGAGCCCAGATACGCAGTATTTT. Protein: CASSPLASPDTQYF. The chain links TRBV6-5 to TRBJ2-3; 7 bases are shared with TRBD2. Germline V gene sequence: CDR1 MNHEY, CDR2 SVGAGI. The CDR3 contains 14 residues. The V gene end was trimmed by 5 bases and the J gene end by 4 bases; junction bases not matched to a gene: 6.

The chain recombines TRBV30 with TRBJ2-1; D uncertain. Germline V gene data show CDR1 as GTSNPN and CDR2 as SVGIG (reference sequence). This CDR3 spans 11 amino acids. The ends were cut back, 4 bases at V and 4 bases at J, with 5 bases in the middle. The CDR3 protein is CAWTQYNEQFF. DNA of the CDR3: TGTGCCTGGACCCAGTACAATGAGCAGTTCTTC.

The sample holds a few counts of this clone. This chain uses TRBV19 with TRBJ1-4; possible D gene TRBD1, 5 bases. Trimming stripped 0 bases from V and 6 bases from J, with 14 bases between. This CDR3 is built from 16 residues. CDR1 and CDR2 (germline): LNHDA, SQIVND (reference sequence). This CDR3 reads CASSIDRGEADEKLFF. As DNA, the CDR3 is TGTGCCAGTAGTATAGATCGGGGGGAGGCCGATGAAAAACTGTTTTTT.

This sequence joins TRBV18 and TRBJ2-2; 10 bases align to TRBD2. Germline CDR1 KGHSH, CDR2 LQKENI. With V trimmed by 3 bases and J by 0 bases, 1 base remained unmatched. The CDR3 runs 16 residues. The CDR3 coding sequence is TGTGCCAGCTCACCTGGACTAGCGGCGAACACCGGGGAGCTGTTTTTT. Protein: CASSPGLAANTGELFF.

The chain combines TRBV19 with TRBJ1-4, with D perhaps TRBD1 (5 bases). This CDR3 comprises 13 residues. The germline CDR1 and CDR2 sequences are LNHDA and SQIVND (reference sequence). With 6 bases removed from V and 6 bases from J, the gap between germline ends came to 11 bases. The CDR3 DNA reads as TGTGCCAGTAGGAACAGGCTACATGAAAAACTGTTTTTT. Translation: CASRNRLHEKLFF.

The chain has TRBV18 and TRBJ2-1; possible D gene TRBD1, 6 bases. CDR3 length: 15 amino acids. The V end was cut by 3 bases, the J end by 7 bases, with 16 bases between. Germline V gene sequence: CDR1 KGHSH, CDR2 LQKENI. The chain's CDR3 is CASSPYRDGTNEQFF. DNA for the CDR3: TGTGCCAGCTCACCGTACAGGGACGGGACGAATGAGCAGTTCTTC.

The chain links TRBV5-1 to TRBJ1-3, with D perhaps matching TRBD1 (6 bases). V gave up 1 base and J gave up 0 bases, with 14 bases separating them. Germline values: CDR1 SGHRS, CDR2 YFSETQ. The CDR3 length is 17 residues. Written as DNA, the CDR3 is TGCGCCAGCAGCTTGACCACTGACAGGAGCTCTGGAAACACCATATATTTT. It specifies CASSLTTDRSSGNTIYF.

The V and J genes are TRBV19 and TRBJ1-3, with D possibly matching TRBD1 (6 bases). Per the germline V gene, CDR1 is LNHDA and CDR2 is SQIVND (reference sequence). The CDR3 length is 16 residues. Trimming removed 5 bases at V and 0 bases at J, with 14 bases between. The chain's CDR3 is CASSYRTDSSGNTIYF. The CDR3 DNA is TGTGCCAGTAGTTACCGGACAGATTCCTCTGGAAACACCATATATTTT.

The chain joins TRBV5-1 to TRBJ2-3; TRBD2 aligns across 7 bases. V lost 3 bases, J lost 3 bases, and 13 bases stayed unmatched. The CDR3 totals 17 residues. Germline loops: CDR1 SGHRS, CDR2 YFSETQ. The CDR3 sequence: CASSWPQAGVETDTQYF. As DNA, the CDR3 is TGCGCCAGCAGCTGGCCCCAGGCGGGAGTCGAGACAGATACGCAGTATTTT.

The rearrangement links TRBV4-3 to TRBJ2-3; possible D gene TRBD1, 5 bases. V was pared by 0 bases and J by 2 bases, with 12 bases between. The CDR3 contains 16 residues. Germline V gene data show CDR1 as LGHNA and CDR2 as YSLEER. The CDR3 DNA reads TGCGCCAGCAGCCAAGATTGGGGCTGGCCCACAGATACGCAGTATTTT. It codes for CASSQDWGWPTDTQYF.

The rearrangement joins TRBV28 to TRBJ1-3; D ambiguous. The CDR3 runs to 16 residues. V was clipped by 2 bases and J by 0 bases, with 11 bases between them. Germline V gene lookup returns CDR1 MDHEN and CDR2 SYDVKM. The DNA for the CDR3 is TGTGCCAGCAGTTTAGGTTCCGGGGACTCTGGAAACACCATATATTTT. This encodes CASSLGSGDSGNTIYF.